This entry concerns a single T cell receptor (beta chain). Original handling: Scientists estimated how many nucleated cells there were by amplifying reference gene primers. Sequencing used immunoSEQ multiplex PCR; TCRdb keeps in-frame clones, though not all of them. The DNA was the basis for D and trimming; V, J and clone size are from that table. The repertoire includes about 130,000 clones, approximately 89% of them detected once, and about 3.6% sits in the top ten. This entry is derived from a study of blood T cell repertoires in COVID-19. Germline V gives CDR1 MNHEY, CDR2 SVGEGT. Trimming took 5 bases from V and 3 from J; bases not matched to a gene: 5. The CDR3 sequence is 15 residues long.

The V call is TRBV6-2 or TRBV6-3, the J call TRBJ2-1, with 9 positions matching TRBD2. This sequence was found in an older woman with acute or convalescent COVID-19. Sequences were obtained from peripheral blood. The CDR3 bases are TGTGCCAGCAGTCGTAGCGGGAGTAGCTACAATGAGCAGTTCTTC. Translating gives CASSRSGSSYNEQFF.